The 2 T cell receptor beta chains below come from one sample, sequenced in a study of blood T cells in healthy people across ages. A J-beta primer mix and a sample-barcoded 5' primer were used in a second PCR of about 7 to 12 cycles. TCRdb reprocessed the 5' RACE reads with MiXCR, giving one entry per CDR3 protein. The data contain about 2 million distinct CDR3 sequences, around half of them seen just once; the ten biggest clones take up about 2.1%. Sequenced sample: blood. The receptors shown here come from a woman aged 40-49 years in good health.

V and J are TRBV4-3 and TRBJ2-7; D gene uncertain. The V end lost 0 bases, the J end lost 4 bases, and 16 bases lay between the germline ends. CDR1 and CDR2 from the germline V gene are LGHNA and YSLEER. This CDR3 spans 16 amino acids. Here the CDR3 reads CASSQDLKAELYEQYF. In nucleotides, the CDR3 is TGCGCCAGCAGCCAAGATCTAAAGGCGGAGTTATACGAGCAGTACTTC.

V is TRBV29-1 and J is TRBJ2-3; TRBD2 aligns across 12 bases. CDR3 size: 16 residues. Trimming took 1 base from V and 6 from J; bases not matched to a gene: 8. Germline values: CDR1 SQVTM, CDR2 ANQGSEA. The CDR3 here is CSVEGGLAGFPDTQYF. The CDR3, as DNA: TGCAGCGTTGAAGGAGGACTAGCGGGGTTTCCGGATACGCAGTATTTT.